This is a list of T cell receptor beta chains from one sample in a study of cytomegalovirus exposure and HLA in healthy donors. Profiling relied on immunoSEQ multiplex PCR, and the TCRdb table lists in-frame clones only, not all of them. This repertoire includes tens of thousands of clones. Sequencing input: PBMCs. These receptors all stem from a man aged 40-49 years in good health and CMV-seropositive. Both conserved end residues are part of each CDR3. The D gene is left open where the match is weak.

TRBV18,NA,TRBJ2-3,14,TGTGCCAGCTCACCTGCCCTAGGAACAGATACGCAGTATTTT,CASSPALGTDTQYF
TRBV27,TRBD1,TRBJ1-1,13,TGTGCCAGCGGGCTCAGGGGGCAGACTGAAGCTTTCTTT,CASGLRGQTEAFF
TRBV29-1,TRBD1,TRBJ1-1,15,TGCAGCGTCCCCGGGACAGGGGCTTCAAACACTGAAGCTTTCTTT,CSVPGTGASNTEAFF
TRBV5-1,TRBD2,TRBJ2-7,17,TGCGCCAGCAGCCCAGGACTAGCGGGGCTGAGCTCCTACGAGCAGTACTTC,CASSPGLAGLSSYEQYF
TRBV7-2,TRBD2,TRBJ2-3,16,TGTGCCAGCGATGAGGGACTAGCGGGGGGAACAGATACGCAGTATTTT,CASDEGLAGGTDTQYF
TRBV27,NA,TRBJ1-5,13,TGTGCCAGCAGTTTACAGGGAGGGCAGCCCCAGCATTTT,CASSLQGGQPQHF
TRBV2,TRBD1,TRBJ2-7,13,TGTGCCAGCAGTGAACAGGGGGTAGGCGAGCAGTACTTC,CASSEQGVGEQYF
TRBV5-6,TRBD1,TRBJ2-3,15,TGTGCCAGCAGCTTGAGGGGGACAGGGACAGATACGCAGTATTTT,CASSLRGTGTDTQYF
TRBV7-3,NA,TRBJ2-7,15,TGTGCCAGCAGCTTAACCGGACAAGGGCCCTACGAGCAGTACTTC,CASSLTGQGPYEQYF
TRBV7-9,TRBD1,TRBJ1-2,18,TGTGCCAGCAGCCCAAAAAGATCCACAGGGGGCGGCCACTATGGCTACACCTTC,CASSPKRSTGGGHYGYTF
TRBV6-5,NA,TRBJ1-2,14,TGTGCCAGCAGTTACCGGGGATCCGGCTATGGCTACACCTTC,CASSYRGSGYGYTF
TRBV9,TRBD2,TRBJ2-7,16,TGTGCCAGCAGCGTAGCTACCGGGGGGGAGACCTACGAGCAGTACTTC,CASSVATGGETYEQYF
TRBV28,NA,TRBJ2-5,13,TGTGCCAGCAGCCGTCAAGGGGCGGAGACCCAGTACTTC,CASSRQGAETQYF
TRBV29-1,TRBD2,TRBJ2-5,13,TGCAGCGTCTCCCGGGACTACGAAGAGACCCAGTACTTC,CSVSRDYEETQYF
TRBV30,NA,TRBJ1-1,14,TGTGCCTGGAGTGTACACCCCACAAACACTGAAGCTTTCTTT,CAWSVHPTNTEAFF
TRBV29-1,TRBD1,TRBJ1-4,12,TGCAGCGTCCTGGACAGGGGTGAAAAACTGTTTTTT,CSVLDRGEKLFF
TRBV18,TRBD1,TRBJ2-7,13,TGTGCCAGCTCATCTGGGACAGGGTACGAGCAGTACTTC,CASSSGTGYEQYF
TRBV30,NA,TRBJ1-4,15,TGTGCCTGGAGTCTCCTATCCGGGGGGCCTGAAAAACTGTTTTTT,CAWSLLSGGPEKLFF
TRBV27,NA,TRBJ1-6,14,TGTGCCAGCAGCCTCACAGGTGATAACTCACCCCTCCACTTT,CASSLTGDNSPLHF
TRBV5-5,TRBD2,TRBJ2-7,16,TGTGCCAGCAGCTTGGTTCTAGCGGGGGACTCCTACGAGCAGTACTTC,CASSLVLAGDSYEQYF
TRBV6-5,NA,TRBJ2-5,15,TGTGCCAGCAGGTCAGGCTGGGGAGCCCTAGGAGAGCAGTACTTC,CASRSGWGALGEQYF
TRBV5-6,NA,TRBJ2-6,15,TGTGCCATAGGACAGTTGACATCTGGGGCCAACGTCCTGACTTTC,CAIGQLTSGANVLTF
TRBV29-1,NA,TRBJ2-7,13,TGCAGCGTCGCCCACAGGGAGCCCTACGAGCAGTACTTC,CSVAHREPYEQYF
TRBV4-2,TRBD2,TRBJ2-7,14,TGTGCCAGCAGCCTAGCGGGAACAGGCAACGAGCAGTACTTC,CASSLAGTGNEQYF